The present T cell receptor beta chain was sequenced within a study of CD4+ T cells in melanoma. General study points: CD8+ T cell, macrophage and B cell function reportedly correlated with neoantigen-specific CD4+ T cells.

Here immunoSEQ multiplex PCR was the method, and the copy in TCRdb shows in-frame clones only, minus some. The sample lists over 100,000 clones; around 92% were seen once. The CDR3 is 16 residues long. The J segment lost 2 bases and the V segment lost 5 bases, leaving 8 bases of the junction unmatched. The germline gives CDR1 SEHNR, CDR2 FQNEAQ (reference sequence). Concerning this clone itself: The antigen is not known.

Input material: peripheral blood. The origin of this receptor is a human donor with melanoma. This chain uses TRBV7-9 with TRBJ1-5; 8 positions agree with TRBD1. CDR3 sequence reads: CASSPGGQGRNQPQHF. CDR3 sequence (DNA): TGTGCCAGCAGCCCGGGCGGACAGGGTCGCAATCAGCCCCAGCATTTT.